These T cell receptor beta chains were read from a single sample in a study of cytomegalovirus exposure and HLA in healthy donors. TCRdb's table, derived via immunoSEQ multiplex PCR, lists solely in-frame clones and lacks some. The data hold 170,000 or so clones, with around 72% observed a single time. The sequenced sample consisted of PBMCs. Source of these receptors: a woman aged 45-65 years in good health and CMV-seropositive. Both conserved end residues are part of each CDR3. D genes are given only for firm matches. Clone size is not always given. Where it is, it says once, few, many or a class for expanded clones.

d_call	clone_size	v_call	j_call	cdr3_nt	cdr3_aa
TRBD1	once	TRBV4-3	TRBJ1-1	TGCGCCAGCAGCCACGGGACAGGGGAGGCTTTCTTT	CASSHGTGEAFF
TRBD1	.	TRBV28	TRBJ1-2	TGTGCCAGCAGTTTCGGGACAGGGGGAATCTATGGCTACACCTTC	CASSFGTGGIYGYTF
TRBD1	few	TRBV19	TRBJ2-5	TGTGCCAGTAGACTCACAGGGGGGGAGACCCAGTACTTC	CASRLTGGETQYF
.	.	TRBV10-3	TRBJ2-5	TGTGCCATCAGTGAGTCAGGACAAAAAGAGACCCAGTACTTC	CAISESGQKETQYF
.	.	TRBV11-2	TRBJ1-2	TGTGCCAGCAGCTTAGGACGCGGGGGGCACTACACCTTC	CASSLGRGGHYTF
.	.	TRBV11-2	TRBJ1-1	TGTGCCAGCAGACCCATCGGTGGGGCGCGTTTGAACACTGAAGCTTTCTTT	CASRPIGGARLNTEAFF
.	.	TRBV5-1	TRBJ1-1	TGCGCCAGCAGTCGGGTCGGGGGCACTGAAGCTTTCTTT	CASSRVGGTEAFF
TRBD1	.	TRBV19	TRBJ1-1	TGTGCCAGTAGTCCTGACAGGGGGTCGAACACTGAAGCTTTCTTT	CASSPDRGSNTEAFF
.	.	TRBV4-3	TRBJ1-5	TGCGCCAGCAGCCAAGATTTCGGGGGCAATCAGCCCCAGCATTTT	CASSQDFGGNQPQHF
.	.	TRBV7-2	TRBJ1-1	TGTGCCAGCAGCTTCACAGCCTCGAGGGCTGAAGCTTTCTTT	CASSFTASRAEAFF
.	.	TRBV28	TRBJ2-2	TGTGCCACAGGGGACTACTTGAACACCGGGGAGCTGTTTTTT	CATGDYLNTGELFF
TRBD1	.	TRBV18	TRBJ2-7	TGTGCCAGCTCACCACGCGGGACAGGGGAGTACGAGCAGTACTTC	CASSPRGTGEYEQYF
TRBD1	.	TRBV2	TRBJ1-3	TGTGCCAGCAGGGAAACAGGGGGCACTGGAAACACCATATATTTT	CASRETGGTGNTIYF
.	.	TRBV11-2	TRBJ1-2	TGTGCCAGCAGCCCCAGGGAAAACTATGGCTACACCTTC	CASSPRENYGYTF
.	few	TRBV5-5	TRBJ1-2	TGTGCCAGCAGCTTGGCGGGTGAATATGGCTACACCTTC	CASSLAGEYGYTF
TRBD1	.	TRBV7-3	TRBJ2-7	TGTGCCAGCAGCCACGGACAGGGTACTTACGAGCAGTACTTC	CASSHGQGTYEQYF
.	.	TRBV6-5	TRBJ1-6	TGTGCCAGCAGGGAGACAGATGAGAGTTCACCCCTCCACTTT	CASRETDESSPLHF
.	once	TRBV5-1	TRBJ2-7	TGCGCCAGCAGCCTCGCTGGAGGGGACCCCTCCTACGAGCAGTACTTC	CASSLAGGDPSYEQYF
.	once	TRBV28	TRBJ1-4	TGTGCCAGCAAACCCTCCGAGGGAGAGTGGGAAAAACTGTTTTTT	CASKPSEGEWEKLFF
TRBD2	.	TRBV6-6	TRBJ2-7	TGTGCCAGCAACGGACTAGCGGGAGGGCCGAGGGAGCAGTACTTC	CASNGLAGGPREQYF
TRBD2	.	TRBV5-4	TRBJ2-7	TGTGCCAGCAGCCGTGAACCGGGACTAGCGGGGGCGAGAGCTTACGAGCAGTACTTC	CASSREPGLAGARAYEQYF
TRBD2	.	TRBV18	TRBJ2-3	TGTGCCAGCTCACCACCCATAGCGGGATTCAGCACAGATACGCAGTATTTT	CASSPPIAGFSTDTQYF
.	.	TRBV30	TRBJ1-2	TGTGCCTGGAGGATCTCCCCGAACAGTAACTATGGCTACACCTTC	CAWRISPNSNYGYTF
.	.	TRBV2	TRBJ2-7	TGTGCCAGCAGTCCCACAGGCTACGAGCAGTACTTC	CASSPTGYEQYF
TRBD1	.	TRBV6-6	TRBJ1-2	TGTGCCAGCAGTCGCCTGACAGGGGGGCCTAACTATGGCTACACCTTC	CASSRLTGGPNYGYTF
.	.	TRBV7-9	TRBJ1-2	TGTGCCAGCAGCGTCGGACAGCACTATGGCTACACCTTC	CASSVGQHYGYTF
TRBD1	.	TRBV2	TRBJ1-1	TGTGCCACTGGGACAGGCCCTGGCACTGAAGCTTTCTTT	CATGTGPGTEAFF
.	.	TRBV7-2	TRBJ2-3	TGTGCCAGCAGCGGTAGTGCAGATACGCAGTATTTT	CASSGSADTQYF
.	.	TRBV6-1	TRBJ1-2	TGTGCCAGCAGTGCAGAGGGGGTACTCTATGGCTACACCTTC	CASSAEGVLYGYTF
.	.	TRBV12-5	TRBJ2-3	TGTGCTAGTGAACCGGGACTCTCCACAGATACGCAGTATTTT	CASEPGLSTDTQYF
TRBD2	once	TRBV5-4	TRBJ2-7	TGTGCCAGCCTACCCCGGGCTAGCGGATTCTACGAGCAGTACTTC	CASLPRASGFYEQYF
TRBD1	.	TRBV6-1	TRBJ2-2	TGTGCCAGCGCCCCCTGGGACAGGGCTGGTCGGGAGCTGTTTTTT	CASAPWDRAGRELFF
.	.	TRBV5-1	TRBJ2-3	TGCGCCAGCAGCTTCTTCGGCACAGATACGCAGTATTTT	CASSFFGTDTQYF
TRBD1	.	TRBV11-2	TRBJ1-1	TGTGCCAGCAGCTCGATAATTAGTAACAGGGGACAGAACACTGAAGCTTTCTTT	CASSSIISNRGQNTEAFF
.	few	TRBV10-3	TRBJ1-3	TGTGCCATCACCTCCGGAGGGGTAGATGGAAACACCATATATTTT	CAITSGGVDGNTIYF
.	.	TRBV7-9	TRBJ1-1	TGTGCCAGCAGCTTAAACTGGCGGGGTGGCTCCATGAAAGCTTTCTTT	CASSLNWRGGSMKAFF
.	.	TRBV7-6	TRBJ1-5	TGTGCCAGCAGCTTAGACAGTAACAATCAGCCCCAGCATTTT	CASSLDSNNQPQHF
TRBD2	once	TRBV5-1	TRBJ2-5	TGCGCCAGCAGCTTTACTAGCGACCAAGAGACCCAGTACTTC	CASSFTSDQETQYF
.	.	TRBV5-1	TRBJ1-1	TGCGCCAGCAGCTTGGTCGGGGTTCCGTCAAGAGAAACTGAAGCTTTCTTT	CASSLVGVPSRETEAFF
.	.	TRBV9	TRBJ1-4	TGTGCCAGCAGCCTATCGGGGGGCACTAATGAAAAACTGTTTTTT	CASSLSGGTNEKLFF
.	once	TRBV28	TRBJ1-5	TGTGCCAGCACCCTGTCGCAGTACAATCAGCCCCAGCATTTT	CASTLSQYNQPQHF
.	.	TRBV4-1	TRBJ2-2	TGCGCCAGCAGCCGCACTAGGGACACCGGGGAGCTGTTTTTT	CASSRTRDTGELFF
TRBD1	.	TRBV5-1	TRBJ2-2	TGCGCCAGCAGCTTTCGGGCAGGGGGCTCCGGGGAGCTGTTTTTT	CASSFRAGGSGELFF
TRBD2	.	TRBV5-4	TRBJ2-1	TGTGCCAGCAGCTTGAGCGGGAGCCGGCTTGAGCAGTTCTTC	CASSLSGSRLEQFF
.	.	TRBV4-3	TRBJ1-1	TGCGCCAGCAGCCGAGTGAAGGGGGATACGGGCACTGAAGCTTTCTTT	CASSRVKGDTGTEAFF
TRBD1	.	TRBV2	TRBJ1-6	TGTGCCAGCAGTGGACAGGGCTATAATTCACCCCTCCACTTT	CASSGQGYNSPLHF
TRBD1	.	TRBV27	TRBJ2-7	TGTGCCAGCAGTTTATATGGACAGGGGAATAACTACGAGCAGTACTTC	CASSLYGQGNNYEQYF
TRBD1	.	TRBV7-2	TRBJ2-7	TGTGCCAGCAGCCGGCTAGGGGACAGAAGTTACGAGCAGTACTTC	CASSRLGDRSYEQYF
TRBD2	.	TRBV6-6	TRBJ2-1	TGTGCCAGCAGTTACGGGGCTAGCGGGAGAACGAATGAGCAGTTCTTC	CASSYGASGRTNEQFF
TRBD1	few	TRBV5-1	TRBJ2-7	TGCGCCAGCAGCTCCCAAGCCGGGACAGGGGCCTACGAGCAGTACTTC	CASSSQAGTGAYEQYF
TRBD2	.	TRBV28	TRBJ2-3	TGTGCCAGCAGTTTGGGACTAGACCGGGGGCACAGATATACGCAGTATTTT	CASSLGLDRGHRYTQYF
TRBD1	.	TRBV28	TRBJ2-7	TGTGCCAGCAGTCTTACAGGGGGTACCTACGAGCAGTACTTC	CASSLTGGTYEQYF
TRBD1	.	TRBV15	TRBJ2-1	TGTGCCACCAGCGAACAGGGGCTAACAACCTACAATGAGCAGTTCTTC	CATSEQGLTTYNEQFF
.	once	TRBV10-3	TRBJ1-5	TGTGCCATCAGTGGAGGCCCCGAGGGAGGGGATCAGCCCCAGCATTTT	CAISGGPEGGDQPQHF
.	.	TRBV7-8	TRBJ1-5	TGTGCCAGCAGCTTAGAAGAGGGTCAGCCCCAGCATTTT	CASSLEEGQPQHF
.	.	TRBV27	TRBJ1-5	TGTGCCAGCAGGCCCCCCCGACAGCGAAATCAGCCCCAGCATTTT	CASRPPRQRNQPQHF
.	once	TRBV19	TRBJ1-2	TGTGCCAGTAGCTTCTCGGCGGGTGGCTACACCTTC	CASSFSAGGYTF
.	.	TRBV18	TRBJ2-1	TGTGCCAGCTCACCATTGCTGGAGGTCTCCTACAATGAGCAGTTCTTC	CASSPLLEVSYNEQFF
.	.	TRBV2	TRBJ1-2	TGTGCCAGCAGTGAGGGACACGGATCCAACTATGGCTACACCTTC	CASSEGHGSNYGYTF
TRBD1	.	TRBV6-1	TRBJ1-2	TGTGCCAGCAGTGAAGGACAGGGTATCGGCTACACCTTC	CASSEGQGIGYTF